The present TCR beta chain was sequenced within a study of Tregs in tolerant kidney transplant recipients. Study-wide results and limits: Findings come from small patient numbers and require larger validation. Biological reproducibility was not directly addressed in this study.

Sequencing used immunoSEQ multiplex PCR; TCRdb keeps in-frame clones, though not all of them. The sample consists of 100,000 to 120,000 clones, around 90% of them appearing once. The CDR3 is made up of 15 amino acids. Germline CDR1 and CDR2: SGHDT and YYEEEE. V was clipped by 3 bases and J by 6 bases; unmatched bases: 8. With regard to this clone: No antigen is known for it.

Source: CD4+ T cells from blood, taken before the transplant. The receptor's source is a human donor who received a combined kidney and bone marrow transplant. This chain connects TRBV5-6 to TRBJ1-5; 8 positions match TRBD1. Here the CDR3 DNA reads TGTGCCAGCAGCTCTGCCGGGACAGGACGTCAGCCCCAGCATTTT. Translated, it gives CASSSAGTGRQPQHF. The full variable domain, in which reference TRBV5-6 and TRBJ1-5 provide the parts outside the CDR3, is DAGVTQSPTHLIKTRGQQVTLRCSPKSGHDTVSWYQQALGQGPQFIFQYYEEEERQRGNFPDRFSGHQFPNYSSELNVNALLLGDSALYLCASSSAGTGRQPQHFGDGTRLSIL.